These 21 T cell receptor beta chains were all obtained from the same sample, sequenced in a study of shared clonotypes between healthy human individuals. This table comes from immunoSEQ multiplex PCR, and its TCRdb copy is limited to in-frame clones, with some not included. The repertoire consists of nearly 1 million clones, with 76% occurring once and the leading ten covering around 1.4%. The sample was memory CD4+ T cells sorted from blood. Specified subset: CD45RA-negative fraction. The receptor set was obtained from a man between 18 and 35 years old in good health.

The rearrangement joins TRBV5-4 to TRBJ2-5, with D perhaps TRBD1 or TRBD2 (5 bases each). There are 14 residues in the CDR3. Per germline, CDR1 SGHNT and CDR2 YYREEE (reference sequence). Trimming took off 2 bases at V and 3 bases at J, with 11 bases between the two ends. Written as DNA, the CDR3 is TGTGCCAGCAGCTTAGTCGGGGCTAAAGAGACCCAGTACTTC. It encodes CASSLVGAKETQYF.

The chain uses TRBV27 and TRBJ1-2; TRBD1 might be the D (6 bases). The CDR3 totals 15 residues. Germline CDR1 and CDR2: MNHEY and SMNVEV (reference sequence). Trimming left V 2 bases short and J 4 bases short, with 14 bases between. The DNA for the CDR3 is TGTGCCAGCAGTTTAGTATGGGGGGCTGGCTATGGCTACACCTTC. Its protein product is CASSLVWGAGYGYTF.

The count of this clone is one. The chain has TRBV6-1 and TRBJ2-5; D is possibly TRBD1 or TRBD2 (6 bases each). V was trimmed by 3 bases and J by 5 bases, leaving 10 bases between them. Germline CDR1 MNHNS, CDR2 SASEGT. The CDR3 is made up of 13 amino acids. The CDR3 reads CASSELGGETQYF. CDR3 coding DNA: TGTGCCAGCAGTGAGCTAGGGGGGGAGACCCAGTACTTC.

This clone was found a few times. The chain combines TRBV11-2 with TRBJ1-1; the D gene is possibly TRBD1 (6 bases). The V and J ends lost 5 bases and 6 bases respectively, with 25 bases between them. CDR1 and CDR2 from the germline V gene are SGHAT and FQNNGV. CDR3 length: 17 amino acids. The CDR3 sequence is CASSPWDIWGVKAEAFF. CDR3 bases: TGTGCCAGCAGCCCCTGGGACATCTGGGGGGTCAAGGCTGAAGCTTTCTTT.

This clone was observed a single time. A much larger clone differs from this one at a single base, so this may be a read error. Different DNA sequences within this sample yield the same CDR3. This rearrangement joins TRBV13 to TRBJ2-3; D ambiguous. CDR3 length: 12 residues. Germline V gene sequence: CDR1 PRHDT, CDR2 FYEKMQ (reference sequence). Trimming shortened V by 5 bases and J by 0 bases, and 3 bases separated the two germline ends. The CDR3 bases are TGTGCCAGCAGCGCTAGCACAGATACGCAGTATTTT. Its protein is CASSASTDTQYF.

J is TRBJ2-7 and V is TRBV7-2, with TRBD2 identical over 8 bases. Trimming at V came to 3 bases and at J to 5 bases, leaving 3 bases not matched to a gene. Germline V lookup: CDR1 SGHTA, CDR2 FQGNSA. This CDR3 spans 13 amino acids. The CDR3 loop is CASSLQREHEQYF. The CDR3 nucleotides are TGTGCCAGCAGCTTGCAGCGGGAGCACGAGCAGTACTTC.

The V gene is TRBV7-8, the J gene TRBJ2-5, with D perhaps TRBD2 (5 bases). The CDR3 has 13 amino acids. Trimming removed 5 bases at V and 5 bases at J, with 12 bases between. CDR1 is SGHVS and CDR2 is FQNEAQ in the germline V gene. The CDR3 reads CASSRGVVETQYF. The CDR3 nucleotides read TGTGCCAGCAGCCGGGGAGTTGTGGAGACCCAGTACTTC.

The chain employs TRBV6-7 and TRBJ1-2; maybe TRBD1 (6 bases). TRBV6-7 is assigned to the ORF class and has an uncertain function. Trimming pared 5 bases from V and 7 bases from J, leaving 20 bases between. The CDR3 covers 15 residues. The CDR3 region has the DNA TGTGCCAGCAGTAGACAGGTTGAAGCGCCGAGTGGCTACACCTTC. Amino acids: CASSRQVEAPSGYTF.

This clone was seen a single time. This specimen includes other DNA sequences encoding the same CDR3. V and J are TRBV6-1 and TRBJ2-7; 7 positions agree with TRBD1. The junction had 5 bases not matched to a gene; V was cut back by 0 bases and J by 6 bases. Germline V gene data show CDR1 as MNHNS and CDR2 as SASEGT. This CDR3 is built from 14 residues. CDR3 loop: CASSEAGGKGEQYF. The CDR3 DNA sequence: TGTGCCAGCAGTGAAGCAGGGGGCAAGGGCGAGCAGTACTTC.

The genes are TRBV4-1 and TRBJ2-7; D possibly uses TRBD1 or TRBD2 (5 bases each). CDR3 length: 16 residues. Trimming stripped 3 bases from V and 4 bases from J, with 19 bases between. Germline CDR1 and CDR2: MGHRA and YSYEKL. CDR3 sequence: CASSQAPGTGHYEQYF. CDR3 in DNA: TGCGCCAGCAGCCAGGCCCCCGGGACCGGCCATTACGAGCAGTACTTC.

V gene TRBV11-3 combines with J gene TRBJ2-3; 10 bases fit TRBD2. Per the germline V gene, CDR1 is SGHNT and CDR2 is YENEEA. V trimming: 5 bases; J trimming: 2 bases; junction bases outside the gene matches: 10. The CDR3 extends over 17 amino acids. The CDR3, as DNA: TGTGCCAGCAGCCGAAGGACTAGCGGTGGGATCACAGATACGCAGTATTTT. Translating gives CASSRRTSGGITDTQYF.

The sample holds many counts of this clone. The chain joins TRBV4-1 to TRBJ1-1, with D possibly matching TRBD1 (6 bases). This CDR3 is built from 18 residues. Germline loops: CDR1 MGHRA, CDR2 YSYEKL. Trimming took 1 base from V and 4 from J, leaving 22 bases between them. CDR3 nucleotide sequence: TGCGCCAGCAGCCAAGCACAGGGCGGAACCCCGAAAATCACTGAAGCTTTCTTT. This encodes CASSQAQGGTPKITEAFF.

The V and J genes are TRBV11-3 and TRBJ1-6; D gene uncertain. CDR1 is SGHNT, CDR2 YENEEA, per germline. The CDR3 covers 15 residues. Trimming pared 3 bases from V and 7 bases from J, leaving 13 bases between. CDR3 loop: CASSLSGSFNSPLHF. CDR3 bases: TGTGCCAGCAGCTTGAGTGGCAGCTTCAATTCACCCCTCCACTTT.

The rearrangement links TRBV27 to TRBJ2-5, with 10 bases identical to TRBD2. The end of the DNA is better explained by TRBJ2-7, so the J call may be wrong. The CDR3 loop spans 16 amino acids. Germline V gene sequence: CDR1 MNHEY, CDR2 SMNVEV (reference sequence). The DNA for the CDR3 is TGTGCCAGCAGTTTAGGGACTAGCGTAAGCCGCTACGAGCAGTACTTC. This codes for CASSLGTSVSRYEQYF.

This CDR3 is CASSETGGGYEQYF. The CDR3 DNA reads TGTGCCAGCAGCGAAACAGGGGGCGGGTACGAGCAGTACTTC. The chain couples TRBV13 to TRBJ2-7, with 9 bases matching TRBD1. The V gene end was trimmed by 5 bases and the J gene end by 4 bases; junction bases not matched to a gene: 6. CDR3 size: 14 residues. Per germline, CDR1 PRHDT and CDR2 FYEKMQ (reference sequence).

This chain uses TRBV30 with TRBJ2-1; TRBD2 might be the D (6 bases). Germline values: CDR1 GTSNPN, CDR2 SVGIG (reference sequence). CDR3 size: 13 residues. V shed 0 bases and J shed 10 bases, with 13 bases lying between them. In DNA, the CDR3 is TGTGCCTGGAGTGTATTCGGTAGCGGAGAGCAGTTCTTC. This encodes CAWSVFGSGEQFF.

The chain is built from TRBV30 and TRBJ2-7; 13 bases fit TRBD2. Germline lookup yields CDR1 GTSNPN and CDR2 SVGIG (reference sequence). The ends lost 7 bases at V and 3 bases at J; junction bases unmatched: 3. The CDR3 covers 13 residues. CDR3 amino acids: CASRLAGGYEQYF. CDR3 nucleotides: TGTGCCTCCAGACTAGCGGGGGGCTACGAGCAGTACTTC. The variable domain in full, completed from reference TRBV30 and TRBJ2-7, reads SQTIHQWPATLVQPVGSPLSLECTVEGTSNPNLYWYRQAAGRGLQLLFYSVGIGQISSEVPQNLSASRPQDRQFILSSKKLLLSDSGFYLCASRLAGGYEQYFGPGTRLTVT.

This clone was seen just once. The rearrangement uses TRBV7-9 and TRBJ2-2; D is undetermined. Germline-derived CDR1 and CDR2 are SEHNR and FQNEAQ (reference sequence). The CDR3 runs 15 residues. Trimming shortened V by 5 bases and J by 4 bases, and 14 bases separated the two germline ends. CDR3 sequence (DNA): TGTGCCAGCAGCGGAGCCCCCCCGCTCACCGGGGAGCTGTTTTTT. Encoded protein: CASSGAPPLTGELFF.

The rearrangement uses TRBV5-4 and TRBJ2-7, with 9 bases lining up with TRBD1. The V gene's germline CDR1 is SGHNT and CDR2 YYREEE (reference sequence). CDR3 size: 13 residues. After removal of 4 bases from V and 3 bases from J, the junction contained 2 bases not matched to a gene. CDR3 residues: CASSMGQGYEQYF. CDR3 in DNA: TGTGCCAGCAGCATGGGACAGGGCTACGAGCAGTACTTC.

The V call is TRBV6-6, the J call TRBJ2-3; 12 nucleotides agree with TRBD2. CDR3 size: 16 residues. Trimming removed 4 bases from V and 5 bases from J; junction bases left unmatched: 7. The germline CDR1 and CDR2 sequences are MNHNY and SVGAGI (reference sequence). The CDR3 sequence is CASSLTSGRVGDTQYF. The DNA of the CDR3 is TGTGCCAGCAGTTTGACTAGCGGGAGAGTGGGAGATACGCAGTATTTT.

The chain has TRBV5-1 and TRBJ2-7, with 7 bases matching TRBD1. Trimming cost V 7 bases and J 0 bases; bases outside gene matches: 4. This CDR3 contains 13 residues. Germline loops: CDR1 SGHRS, CDR2 YFSETQ. The CDR3 nucleotides read TGCGCCAGCTCACAGGGGTCCTCCTACGAGCAGTACTTC. It yields the protein CASSQGSSYEQYF.